This T cell receptor beta chain was found in a study of cytomegalovirus exposure and HLA in healthy donors. Study-level results: In a later analysis, 16,951 TCR beta sequences were associated with HLA alleles at 0.05 false discovery rate. Analyzed later, most CMV-associated TCR beta chains appeared HLA-restricted. Among TCR beta chains, those listed as cytomegalovirus-associated numbered some 170. In a later analysis, a genetic analysis reported fewer productive-TCR N-insertions in an Asian-associated ancestry cluster than the cohort average.

J gave up 4 bases and V 4 bases, and 8 bases lay outside the gene matches. Germline CDR1 reads MDHEN; CDR2 reads SYDVKM. The CDR3 loop spans 15 amino acids. Turning to this clone: As yet, its antigen is unknown.

The PCR made use of 60 Vbeta and 13 Jbeta primers. The protocol was immunoSEQ multiplex PCR, while the TCRdb copy is restricted to in-frame clones and leaves out a portion. The repertoire holds about 100,000 clones, with about three quarters as singletons. The TCR was taken from a man between 25 and 39 years old in good health and CMV-seronegative. The sequenced sample was PBMCs. The chain joins TRBV28 to TRBJ2-7; 9 positions match TRBD1. CDR3 coding DNA: TGTGCCAGCAGTTCTCCGGGACAGGGTTTTTACGAGCAGTACTTC. This gives the protein CASSSPGQGFYEQYF.